This T cell receptor beta chain was sequenced in a study of OX40 agonist ivuxolimab in advanced cancers. A note on this clone: Its antigen is unknown.

Study conclusions and caveats: There were also nonresponders showing low normalized T-cell clonal expansion.

The V gene's germline CDR1 is SEHNR and CDR2 FQNEAQ (reference sequence). The CDR3 extends over 17 amino acids. V was shortened by 4 bases and J by 1 base, with 19 bases between the two germline ends. TCRdb keeps only in-frame clones here, not all; method: immunoSEQ multiplex PCR. The sample consists of 20,000 or so clones, approximately 79% of them appearing once. The starting material was CD4+ or CD8+ T cells sorted from blood, obtained in a trial of the OX40 agonist ivuxolimab. The sequence was collected from an adult with an advanced solid tumor such as melanoma, head and neck, liver or kidney cancer. The chain joins TRBV7-9 to TRBJ1-1; D is unresolved. The CDR3 sequence is CASSYREKGFRNTEAFF. As DNA, the CDR3 is TGTGCCAGCAGCTATCGGGAAAAAGGGTTTCGGAACACTGAAGCTTTCTTT.